Presented here are 27 T cell receptor beta chains from one specimen sequenced in a study of cytomegalovirus exposure and HLA in healthy donors. With 60 Vbeta and 13 Jbeta primers, the PCR was carried out. The protocol was immunoSEQ multiplex PCR, while the TCRdb copy is restricted to in-frame clones and leaves out a portion. The repertoire consists of 110,000 to 150,000 clones, with over 60% occurring once and the leading ten covering 1.7%. Sequenced: PBMCs. The source of these receptors is a woman aged 25 to 39 in good health and CMV-seronegative.

CDR3 sequence: CASSHPSIGLDEQYF. DNA of the CDR3: TGTGCCAGCAGTCACCCTAGCATCGGGTTGGACGAGCAGTACTTC. The chain couples TRBV6-5 to TRBJ2-7; D is perhaps TRBD2 (5 bases). Per the germline V gene, CDR1 is MNHEY and CDR2 is SVGAGI. V gave up 5 bases and J gave up 5 bases, with 19 bases separating them. The CDR3 has 15 amino acids.

The genes are TRBV7-2 and TRBJ1-5; D is perhaps TRBD1 (5 bases). The CDR3 totals 17 residues. Between the trimmed V and J ends, which lost 0 bases and 0 bases, there was a span of 12 bases. Germline assignment: CDR1 SGHTA and CDR2 FQGNSA. In DNA, the CDR3 is TGTGCCAGCAGCTTAGCCCCGGGGGAGTATAGCAATCAGCCCCAGCATTTT. It is translated as CASSLAPGEYSNQPQHF.

The chain joins TRBV7-9 to TRBJ2-2; possibly TRBD2 for D (5 bases). Per the germline V gene, CDR1 is SEHNR and CDR2 is FQNEAQ (reference sequence). CDR3 length: 14 amino acids. V dropped 5 bases and J dropped 2 bases, with 9 bases sitting between them. CDR3 loop: CASSQTGNTGELFF. CDR3 nucleotides: TGTGCCAGCAGCCAAACGGGAAACACCGGGGAGCTGTTTTTT.

The chain links TRBV14 to TRBJ1-2, with a weak D call TRBD1 (5 bases). This CDR3 is built from 16 residues. CDR1 is SGHDN and CDR2 is FVKESK in the germline V gene. V shed 1 base and J shed 2 bases, with 14 bases lying between them. CDR3 region: CASSQGRGPGNYGYTF. The CDR3, as DNA: TGTGCCAGCAGCCAAGGCCGTGGTCCAGGGAACTATGGCTACACCTTC.

The gene calls are TRBV19 and TRBJ2-7; TRBD1 matches at 10 bases. CDR3 size: 14 residues. The germline V gene has CDR1 LNHDA and CDR2 SQIVND (reference sequence). With 6 bases clipped from V and 5 bases from J, the junction kept 7 bases outside the gene matches. Here the CDR3 reads CASSLGQGWDEQYF. CDR3 bases: TGTGCCAGTAGCCTGGGACAGGGGTGGGACGAGCAGTACTTC.

This chain uses TRBV4-1 with TRBJ1-4, with 7 bases matching TRBD1. Germline CDR1 and CDR2: MGHRA and YSYEKL. V lost 3 bases and J lost 6; bases outside the gene matches: 13. This CDR3 has 17 residues. CDR3 amino acids: CASSQRGVGQTDEKLFF. The CDR3 coding sequence is TGCGCCAGCAGCCAGAGGGGAGTGGGACAGACGGATGAAAAACTGTTTTTT.

This clone appeared a single time. This sequence joins TRBV6-6 and TRBJ1-5; 9 nucleotides line up with TRBD1. The V gene end was trimmed by 2 bases and the J gene end by 4 bases; junction bases not matched to a gene: 6. The CDR3 covers 16 residues. Per the germline V gene, CDR1 is MNHNY and CDR2 is SVGAGI (reference sequence). The DNA for the CDR3 is TGTGCCAGCAGTTACCCCCGGGACAGGGTTAATCAGCCCCAGCATTTT. Translated, it gives CASSYPRDRVNQPQHF.

The table lists this clone with a few counts. This chain joins TRBV7-3 and TRBJ2-5; 7 bases map to TRBD1. Looked up from germline, CDR1 is SGHTA and CDR2 is FQGTGA. The CDR3 totals 13 residues. V dropped 5 bases and J dropped 1; count of bases not matched to a gene: 1. In DNA, the CDR3 is TGTGCCAGCAGCCGACAGGGCCAAGAGACCCAGTACTTC. Encoded protein: CASSRQGQETQYF.

The chain couples TRBV18 to TRBJ2-3, with 9 positions matching TRBD1. The V gene's germline CDR1 is KGHSH and CDR2 LQKENI. The CDR3 contains 16 residues. The V and J ends lost 3 bases and 4 bases, in that order; junction bases with no gene match: 8. CDR3 DNA: TGTGCCAGCTCACCGGGTACAGGGGGCGCGCCAGATACGCAGTATTTT. It codes for CASSPGTGGAPDTQYF.

CDR3 nucleotides: TGTGCCAGTACCATGGGCTCCTATGGCTACACCTTC. This sequence encodes CASTMGSYGYTF. The rearrangement links TRBV19 to TRBJ1-2; D is undetermined. The CDR3 loop spans 12 amino acids. The V gene lost 7 bases and the J gene lost 4 bases, with 10 bases spanning the gap. CDR1 and CDR2 (germline): LNHDA, SQIVND (reference sequence).

This chain links TRBV19 with TRBJ1-1; 7 positions match TRBD1. V trimming: 3 bases; J trimming: 11 bases; junction bases outside the gene matches: 6. CDR1 LNHDA and CDR2 SQIVND come from the germline V gene (reference sequence). The CDR3 is 12 amino acids. CDR3 residues: CASSIRGGAAFF. As DNA, the CDR3 is TGTGCCAGTAGTATCCGAGGGGGCGCGGCTTTCTTT.

This clone was counted once. This chain links TRBV4-2 with TRBJ1-3; D unclear. Per the germline V gene, CDR1 is LGHNA and CDR2 is YNFKEQ. The CDR3 totals 13 residues. V was cut by 3 bases and J by 8 bases, with 11 bases left in between. CDR3 bases: TGTGCCAGCAGCCACCAGAAGGAGTACACCATATATTTT. As protein: CASSHQKEYTIYF.

This clone was recorded once. CDR3 loop: CASSTGQRSDTQYF. The CDR3 nucleotides are TGTGCCAGCAGCACCGGACAGCGGTCGGATACGCAGTATTTT. The chain links TRBV7-3 to TRBJ2-3; weak D call: TRBD1 (6 bases). Trimming shortened V by 5 bases and J by 6 bases, and 15 bases separated the two germline ends. This CDR3 region has 14 residues. The germline CDR1 and CDR2 sequences are SGHTA and FQGTGA.

This clone has ten or more counts. The rearrangement uses TRBV10-1 and TRBJ1-1, with TRBD1 matching 7 bases. The CDR3 loop spans 14 amino acids. Trimming removed 6 bases from V and 1 base from J; junction bases left unmatched: 5. Looked up from germline, CDR1 is WNHNN and CDR2 is SYGVQD (reference sequence). CDR3 protein: CASSSGQTNTEAFF. CDR3 DNA: TGCGCCAGCAGCTCGGGACAGACGAACACTGAAGCTTTCTTT.

The chain is built from TRBV6-6 and TRBJ1-5, with 9 bases identical to TRBD1. The CDR3 has 16 amino acids. Unmatched junction bases numbered 12, after V lost 6 bases and J lost 6 bases. Per germline, CDR1 MNHNY and CDR2 SVGAGI (reference sequence). The CDR3 DNA reads as TGTGCCAGCAGCTCTCCCGGGACAGGGATGGGTCAGCCCCAGCATTTT. This gives the protein CASSSPGTGMGQPQHF.

This CDR3 reads CASSPSAGLVILDEQFF. The CDR3 nucleotides are TGTGCCAGCAGCCCCAGCGCTGGACTAGTAATTCTCGATGAGCAGTTCTTC. The gene calls are TRBV7-3 and TRBJ2-1; TRBD2 aligns across 7 bases. The CDR3 runs 17 residues. V dropped 5 bases and J dropped 8; count of bases not matched to a gene: 18. Looked up from germline, CDR1 is SGHTA and CDR2 is FQGTGA.

The gene calls are TRBV7-2 and TRBJ1-5; D is perhaps TRBD1 (5 bases). Germline assignment: CDR1 SGHTA and CDR2 FQGNSA. V was trimmed by 5 bases and J by 4 bases, leaving 18 bases between them. This CDR3 has 16 residues. The DNA for the CDR3 is TGTGCCAGCAGCCCCCCGGGTGGGGGGTCTAATCAGCCCCAGCATTTT. Protein: CASSPPGGGSNQPQHF.

The rearrangement uses TRBV20-1 and TRBJ2-1; D is perhaps TRBD2 (6 bases). There are 11 residues in the CDR3. Trimming left V 6 bases short and J 12 bases short, with 15 bases between. Germline V gene data show CDR1 as DFQATT and CDR2 as SNEGSKA (reference sequence). DNA for the CDR3: TGCAGTGCCACCCGTACTAGCTTGCAGTTCTTC. This gives the protein CSATRTSLQFF.

To note about this clone: Germline and junction disagree at one end, which may indicate a read error. The chain joins TRBV4-3 to TRBJ1-2, with a possible D match to TRBD1 (5 bases). The CDR3 consists of 12 residues. Looked up from germline, CDR1 is LGHNA and CDR2 is YSLEER. The CDR3 loop is CASSLLSLGRGF. In DNA, the CDR3 is TGCGCCAGCAGCCTTCTTTCGCTGGGGCGGGGCTTC.

The chain combines TRBV5-4 with TRBJ2-1, with TRBD1 matching 7 bases. The CDR3 sequence is 14 residues long. Germline V gives CDR1 SGHNT, CDR2 YYREEE (reference sequence). The V gene end was trimmed by 1 base and the J gene end by 9 bases; junction bases not matched to a gene: 7. The CDR3 reads CASSLQTGIREQFF. As DNA, the CDR3 is TGTGCCAGCAGCTTGCAGACAGGGATTCGTGAGCAGTTCTTC.

The V call is TRBV7-8, the J call TRBJ1-1, with D hard to call. Trimming took 10 bases from V and 1 from J, leaving 13 bases between them. CDR3 size: 13 residues. Germline CDR1 SGHVS, CDR2 FQNEAQ. The CDR3 sequence is CATSRRENTEAFF. In nucleotides, the CDR3 is TGTGCCACCTCGCGCCGGGAGAACACTGAAGCTTTCTTT.

The V gene is TRBV7-9, the J gene TRBJ2-7; 8 bases align to TRBD1. Germline loops: CDR1 SEHNR, CDR2 FQNEAQ (reference sequence). J lost 3 bases, V lost 4 bases, and 8 bases had no gene match. The CDR3 has 15 residues. The CDR3 nucleotides read TGTGCCAGCAGCTCCCTCTCGACAGGGGTCTACGAGCAGTACTTC. It codes for CASSSLSTGVYEQYF.

The V call is TRBV27, the J call TRBJ2-7; tentatively, D is TRBD1 (5 bases). Looked up from germline, CDR1 is MNHEY and CDR2 is SMNVEV (reference sequence). The CDR3 contains 15 residues. Between the trimmed V and J ends, which lost 4 bases and 3 bases, there was a span of 16 bases. CDR3 sequence: CASSSVRTRVYEQYF. Written as DNA, the CDR3 is TGTGCCAGCAGTTCCGTCCGGACAAGGGTCTACGAGCAGTACTTC.

The gene calls are TRBV6-5 and TRBJ1-2, with 9 bases lining up with TRBD1. Germline CDR1 is MNHEY and CDR2 is SVGAGI. J gave up 7 bases and V 6 bases, and 12 bases lay outside the gene matches. This CDR3 region has 15 residues. The CDR3 spells CASRSRPGQGTGYTF. CDR3 bases: TGTGCCAGCAGGTCGAGACCGGGACAGGGAACTGGCTACACCTTC.

The J gene is TRBJ1-5, the V gene TRBV5-8; the D gene is possibly TRBD1 (5 bases). With 0 bases removed from V and 0 bases from J, the gap between germline ends came to 7 bases. The CDR3 spans 15 residues. Per the germline V gene, CDR1 is SGHTS and CDR2 is YDEGEE. CDR3 nucleotide sequence: TGTGCCAGCAGCTTGGGACAGAATAGCAATCAGCCCCAGCATTTT. Translating it yields CASSLGQNSNQPQHF.

V gene TRBV6-1 combines with J gene TRBJ1-2, with D unresolved. The CDR3 is 13 residues long. V lost 0 bases, J lost 4 bases, and 6 bases lay in between. The germline V gene has CDR1 MNHNS and CDR2 SASEGT. The CDR3 loop reads CASSEAGSYGYTF. Written as DNA, the CDR3 is TGTGCCAGCAGTGAAGCGGGGAGCTATGGCTACACCTTC.

In DNA form, the CDR3 reads TGTGCCACCAGCACTCTCCTAGGGGGGGCAGGGACCCAGTACTTC. Amino acid sequence: CATSTLLGGAGTQYF. V and J are TRBV15 and TRBJ2-5, with a possible D match to TRBD2 (7 bases). V lost 4 bases and J lost 7, with 19 bases in between. Germline values: CDR1 LNHNV, CDR2 YYDKDF (reference sequence). The CDR3 runs 15 residues. The variable domain in full, with the rest retrieved from reference TRBV15 and TRBJ2-5, is DAMVIQNPRYQVTQFGKPVTLSCSQTLNHNVMYWYQQKSSQAPKLLFHYYDKDFNNEADTPDNFQSRRPNTSFCFLDIRSPGLGDTAMYLCATSTLLGGAGTQYFGPGTRLLVL.